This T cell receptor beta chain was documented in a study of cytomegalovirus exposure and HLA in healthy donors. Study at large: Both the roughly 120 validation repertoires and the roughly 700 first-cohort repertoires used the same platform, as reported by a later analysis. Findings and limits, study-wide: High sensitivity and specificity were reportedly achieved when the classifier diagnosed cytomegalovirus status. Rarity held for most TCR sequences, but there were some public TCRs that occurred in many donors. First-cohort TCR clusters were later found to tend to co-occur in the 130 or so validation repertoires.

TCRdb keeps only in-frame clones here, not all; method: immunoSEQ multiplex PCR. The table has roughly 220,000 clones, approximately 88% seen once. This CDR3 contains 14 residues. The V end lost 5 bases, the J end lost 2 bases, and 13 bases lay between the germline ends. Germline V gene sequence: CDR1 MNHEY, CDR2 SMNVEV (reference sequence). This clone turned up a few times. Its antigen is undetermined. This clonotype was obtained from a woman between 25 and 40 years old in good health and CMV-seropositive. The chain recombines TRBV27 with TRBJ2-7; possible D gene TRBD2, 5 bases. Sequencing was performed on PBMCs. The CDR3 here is CASSPGIGAYEQYF. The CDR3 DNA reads TGTGCCAGCAGTCCCGGGATCGGGGCCTACGAGCAGTACTTC.